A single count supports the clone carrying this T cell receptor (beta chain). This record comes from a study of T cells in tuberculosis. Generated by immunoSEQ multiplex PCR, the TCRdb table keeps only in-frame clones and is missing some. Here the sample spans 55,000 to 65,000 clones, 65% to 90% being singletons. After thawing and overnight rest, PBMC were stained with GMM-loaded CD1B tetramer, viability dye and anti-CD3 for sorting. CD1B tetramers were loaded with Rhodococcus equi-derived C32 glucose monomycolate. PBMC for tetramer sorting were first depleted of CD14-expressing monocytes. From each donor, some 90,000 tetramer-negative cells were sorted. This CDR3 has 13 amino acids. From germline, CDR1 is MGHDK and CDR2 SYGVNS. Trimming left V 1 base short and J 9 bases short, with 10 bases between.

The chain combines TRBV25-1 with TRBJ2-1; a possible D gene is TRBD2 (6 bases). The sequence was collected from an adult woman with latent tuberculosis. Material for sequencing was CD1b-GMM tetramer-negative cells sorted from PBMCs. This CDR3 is CASSESGRSEQFF. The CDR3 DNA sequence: TGTGCCAGCAGTGAATCTGGGAGGAGTGAGCAGTTCTTC.